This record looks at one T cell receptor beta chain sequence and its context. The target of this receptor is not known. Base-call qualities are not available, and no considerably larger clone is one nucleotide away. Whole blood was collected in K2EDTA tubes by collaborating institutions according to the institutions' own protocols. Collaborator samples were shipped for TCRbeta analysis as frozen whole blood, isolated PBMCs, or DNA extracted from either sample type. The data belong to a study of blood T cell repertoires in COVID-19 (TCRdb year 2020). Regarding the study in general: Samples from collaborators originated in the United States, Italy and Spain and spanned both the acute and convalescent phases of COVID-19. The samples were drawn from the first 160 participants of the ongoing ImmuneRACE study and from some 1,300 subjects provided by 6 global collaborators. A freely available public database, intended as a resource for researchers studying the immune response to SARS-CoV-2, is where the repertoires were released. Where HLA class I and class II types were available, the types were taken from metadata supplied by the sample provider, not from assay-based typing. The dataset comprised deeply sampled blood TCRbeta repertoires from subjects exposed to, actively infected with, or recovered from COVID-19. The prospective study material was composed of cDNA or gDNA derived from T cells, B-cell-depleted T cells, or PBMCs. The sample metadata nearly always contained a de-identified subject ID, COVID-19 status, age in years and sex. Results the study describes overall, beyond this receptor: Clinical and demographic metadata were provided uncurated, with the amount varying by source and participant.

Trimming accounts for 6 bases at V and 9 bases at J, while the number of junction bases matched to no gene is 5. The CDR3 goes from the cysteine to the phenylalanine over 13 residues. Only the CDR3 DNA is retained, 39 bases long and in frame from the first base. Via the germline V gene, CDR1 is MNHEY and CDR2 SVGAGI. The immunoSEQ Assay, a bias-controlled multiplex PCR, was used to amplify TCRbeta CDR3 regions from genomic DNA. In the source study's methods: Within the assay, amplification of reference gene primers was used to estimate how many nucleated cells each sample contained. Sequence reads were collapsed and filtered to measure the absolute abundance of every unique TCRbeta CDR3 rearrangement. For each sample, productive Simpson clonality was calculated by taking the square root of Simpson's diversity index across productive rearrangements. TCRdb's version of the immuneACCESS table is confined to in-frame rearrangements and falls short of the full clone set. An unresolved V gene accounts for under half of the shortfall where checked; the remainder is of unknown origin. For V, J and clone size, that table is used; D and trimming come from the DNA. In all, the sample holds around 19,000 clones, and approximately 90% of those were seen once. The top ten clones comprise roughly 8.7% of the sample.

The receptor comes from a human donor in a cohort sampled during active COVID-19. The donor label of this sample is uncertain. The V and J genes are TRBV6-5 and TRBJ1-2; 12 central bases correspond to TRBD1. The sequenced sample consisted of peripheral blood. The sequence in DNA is TGTGCCAGCAGGGGGACAGGGGGCAGGAGCTACACCTTC. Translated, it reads CASRGTGGRSYTF.